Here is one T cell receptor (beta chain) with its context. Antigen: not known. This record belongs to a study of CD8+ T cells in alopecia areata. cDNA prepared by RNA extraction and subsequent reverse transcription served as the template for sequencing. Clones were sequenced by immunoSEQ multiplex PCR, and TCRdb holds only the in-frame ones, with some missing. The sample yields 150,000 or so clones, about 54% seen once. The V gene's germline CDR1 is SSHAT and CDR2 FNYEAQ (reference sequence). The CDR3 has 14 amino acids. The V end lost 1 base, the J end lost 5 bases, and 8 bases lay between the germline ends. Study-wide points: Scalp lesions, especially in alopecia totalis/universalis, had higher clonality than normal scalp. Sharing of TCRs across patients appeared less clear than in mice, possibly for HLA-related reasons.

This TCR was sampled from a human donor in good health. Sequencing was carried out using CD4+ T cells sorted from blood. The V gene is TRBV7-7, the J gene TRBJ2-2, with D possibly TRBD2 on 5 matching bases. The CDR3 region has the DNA TGTGCCAGCAGCTTAGGGGAGACAACCGGGGAGCTGTTTTTT. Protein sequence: CASSLGETTGELFF.